This is a list of T cell receptor beta chains from one sample in a study of T cell responses to AZD1222 COVID-19 vaccine. Assay used: immunoSEQ multiplex PCR; TCRdb lists only in-frame clones, some missing. The sample has 150,000 or so clones, about nine tenths seen once. Material: peripheral blood, obtained on day 0 of AZD1222 vaccination. These receptors all come from an adult in good health. Both conserved end residues are part of each CDR3. The D gene is left open where the match is weak. The size field is filled for only some rows; it gives once, few, many or a size class.

TRBV28	TRBJ2-1	NA	NA	CASSFSLARQFF	TGTGCCAGCAGTTTCTCCCTAGCGCGGCAGTTCTTC
TRBV28	TRBJ1-2	few	NA	CASSLTPHQSPYGYTF	TGTGCCAGCAGTTTAACCCCACACCAATCCCCCTATGGCTACACCTTC
TRBV20-1	TRBJ1-1	NA	NA	CSASLPNTEAFF	TGCAGTGCTAGTTTACCGAACACTGAAGCTTTCTTT
TRBV27	TRBJ1-2	NA	NA	CASSLARGGGYTF	TGTGCCAGCAGTTTGGCACGTGGAGGTGGCTACACCTTC
TRBV5-1	TRBJ2-3	NA	NA	CASSLGTGAGDTQYF	TGCGCCAGCAGCTTAGGGACGGGAGCGGGAGATACGCAGTATTTT
TRBV6-2/TRBV6-3	TRBJ2-7	once	TRBD2	CASSYSGPGTSGSSYEQYF	TGTGCCAGCAGTTACTCGGGCCCCGGGACTAGCGGTTCCTCCTACGAGCAGTACTTC
TRBV18	TRBJ1-2	NA	TRBD1	CASSLIQGADGYTF	TGTGCCAGCTCACTCATACAGGGGGCGGATGGCTACACCTTC
TRBV6-5	TRBJ1-1	once	NA	CAIVEGRTEAFF	TGTGCCATCGTTGAGGGCCGCACTGAAGCTTTCTTT
TRBV10-1	TRBJ2-2	NA	TRBD1	CATQGQGAMNTGELFF	TGCGCCACACAGGGACAGGGGGCGATGAACACCGGGGAGCTGTTTTTT
TRBV2	TRBJ2-3	NA	TRBD2	CASKGKLAGADTQYF	TGTGCCAGCAAAGGTAAACTAGCGGGAGCCGATACGCAGTATTTT
TRBV11-2	TRBJ2-5	once	TRBD1	CASSTTGTGGETQYF	TGTGCCAGCAGTACCACCGGGACAGGGGGAGAGACCCAGTACTTC
TRBV11-2	TRBJ1-2	NA	TRBD1	CASSLGGRQGIGYGYTF	TGTGCCAGCAGCTTAGGGGGGCGACAGGGGATCGGCTATGGCTACACCTTC
TRBV12-3/TRBV12-4	TRBJ2-5	NA	NA	CASSFFGETQYF	TGTGCCAGCAGTTTTTTTGGCGAGACCCAGTACTTC
TRBV3-1/TRBV3-2	TRBJ1-1	NA	NA	CASSQAAGLTEAFF	TGTGCCAGCAGCCAAGCAGCTGGGCTGACTGAAGCTTTCTTT
TRBV28	TRBJ2-5	NA	NA	CASSLIGRNTYQETQYF	TGTGCCAGCAGTTTAATTGGCCGAAACACCTACCAAGAGACCCAGTACTTC
TRBV5-1	TRBJ2-1	NA	NA	CASSLVRLINNEQFF	TGCGCCAGCAGCTTGGTCCGGCTAATAAACAATGAGCAGTTCTTC
TRBV11-2	TRBJ2-3	NA	NA	CASSLGPGVSTDTQYF	TGTGCCAGCAGCTTAGGCCCAGGCGTAAGCACAGATACGCAGTATTTT
TRBV19	TRBJ2-7	NA	NA	CASSIGDRAYEQYF	TGTGCCAGTAGTATCGGGGACCGAGCCTACGAGCAGTACTTC
TRBV6-5	TRBJ1-5	NA	NA	CASSEDSISNQPQHF	TGTGCCAGCAGCGAGGACAGTATAAGCAATCAGCCCCAGCATTTT
TRBV19	TRBJ1-1	NA	TRBD1	CASSSDRVMNTEAFF	TGTGCCAGTAGCAGCGACAGGGTAATGAACACTGAAGCTTTCTTT
TRBV7-9	TRBJ2-5	NA	NA	CASSLYGRSGKETQYF	TGTGCCAGCAGCTTATATGGCAGGTCAGGTAAAGAGACCCAGTACTTC
TRBV7-9	TRBJ1-3	NA	NA	CASSPGAAGNTIYF	TGTGCCAGCAGCCCTGGGGCGGCTGGAAACACCATATATTTT
TRBV7-9	TRBJ2-1	NA	TRBD1	CASSFFRGQYEQFF	TGTGCCAGCAGCTTTTTCAGGGGGCAATATGAGCAGTTCTTC
TRBV6-5	TRBJ2-5	NA	NA	CAVRGSGGGETQYF	TGTGCCGTCCGTGGCAGCGGCGGAGGAGAGACCCAGTACTTC
TRBV7-9	TRBJ1-6	NA	NA	CASGQGSNSPLHF	TGTGCCAGTGGGCAGGGTTCCAATTCACCCCTCCACTTT
TRBV27	TRBJ2-7	NA	NA	CASSLSPVFEQYF	TGTGCCAGCAGTTTATCGCCGGTGTTTGAGCAGTACTTC
TRBV7-9	TRBJ1-2	few	NA	CASSFLGSPTYGYTF	TGTGCCAGCAGCTTTTTGGGGTCTCCTACCTATGGCTACACCTTC
TRBV28	TRBJ2-7	NA	TRBD1	CASSSKGQRLEQYF	TGTGCCAGCAGTTCGAAGGGACAGAGGTTAGAGCAGTACTTC
TRBV28	TRBJ2-5	NA	NA	CAETVWGSETQYF	TGTGCCGAAACTGTTTGGGGAAGTGAGACCCAGTACTTC